The clone carrying this T cell receptor (beta chain) was detected ten times or more. The antigen is unknown. The trim removed 5 bases at V and 5 bases at J, leaving 12 bases unmatched. The CDR3 length is 16 residues. Germline V gene lookup returns CDR1 MNHNS and CDR2 SASEGT. RNA transcripts yielded amplified TCR beta CDR3 regions. First-round RT-PCR targeting the TCR CDR3 was performed with the HTBI primer set. TCRdb reanalysed the multiplex PCR reads using MiXCR and keeps one entry per CDR3 protein. In the table there are about 300,000 distinct CDR3 sequences, roughly 13% of which are singletons. This record belongs to a study of T cells in Graves' hyperthyroidism and ophthalmopathy. Study-wide results and caveats: Most thyroid clonotypes with frequency above 0.001 were detected in blood.

The chain recombines TRBV6-1 with TRBJ1-1; 9 bases match TRBD1. The receptor comes from a woman aged 40 to 50 with Graves' hyperthyroidism. The specimen sequenced was blood. Here the CDR3 reads CASSFTGGAMDTEAFF. The CDR3 coding sequence is TGTGCCAGCAGTTTTACAGGGGGCGCGATGGATACTGAAGCTTTCTTT.